This TCR beta chain was sequenced during a study of blood T cell repertoires in COVID-19. Study-level background: T cells, B-cell-depleted T cells, or PBMCs provided the cDNA or gDNA that served as material.

This CDR3 comprises 15 residues. The germline V gene has CDR1 LNHDA and CDR2 SQIVND (reference sequence). V shed 3 bases and J 2 bases; nucleotides not matched to a gene: 1. Source study methods: It was from reference gene primer amplification that nucleated cell counts were estimated. Profiling relied on immunoSEQ multiplex PCR, and the TCRdb table lists in-frame clones only, not all of them. V, J and clone size reflect that table, while D and trimming were determined from the DNA. This table has 90,000 to 120,000 clones, around nine tenths appearing once. Material: peripheral blood. The rearrangement joins TRBV19 to TRBJ2-1; TRBD2 matches 10 bases. The source of this sequence is a human donor in a cohort sampled during active COVID-19. Here the CDR3 reads CASSMGTSAYNEQFF. CDR3 coding DNA: TGTGCCAGTAGTATGGGGACTAGCGCCTACAATGAGCAGTTCTTC.